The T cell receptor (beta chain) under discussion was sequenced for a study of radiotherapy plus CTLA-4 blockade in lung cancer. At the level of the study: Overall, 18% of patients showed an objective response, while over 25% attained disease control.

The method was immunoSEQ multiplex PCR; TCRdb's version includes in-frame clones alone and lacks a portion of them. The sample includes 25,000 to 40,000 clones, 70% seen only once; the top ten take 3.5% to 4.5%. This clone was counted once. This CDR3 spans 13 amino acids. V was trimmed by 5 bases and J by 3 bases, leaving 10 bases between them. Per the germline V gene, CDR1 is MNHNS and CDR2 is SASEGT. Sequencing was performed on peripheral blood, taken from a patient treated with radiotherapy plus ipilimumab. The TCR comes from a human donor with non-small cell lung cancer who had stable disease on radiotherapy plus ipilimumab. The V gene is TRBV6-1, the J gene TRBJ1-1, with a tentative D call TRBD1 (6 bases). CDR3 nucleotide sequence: TGTGCCAGCAGTTGGACAGCCTACACTGAAGCTTTCTTT. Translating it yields CASSWTAYTEAFF.